This TCR beta chain appears in the sequencing data of a study of cytomegalovirus exposure and HLA in healthy donors. The ends lost 5 bases at V and 4 bases at J; junction bases unmatched: 8. CDR3 length equals 14 residues. Germline lookup yields CDR1 SGHRS and CDR2 YFSETQ. The study's findings and limits: In presence/absence analyses, roughly uniform sequencing depth across donors was assumed. In a later analysis, V- and J-gene trimming of beta chains associated with a DCLRE1C missense variant, replicated independently.

PCR primers comprised 60 Vbeta and 13 Jbeta primers. Here immunoSEQ multiplex PCR was the method, and the copy in TCRdb shows in-frame clones only, minus some. The sample contains approximately 100,000 clones, roughly 10% of which appear only once. Of note for this clone: No antigen is known for it.

The V and J genes are TRBV5-1 and TRBJ2-7, with TRBD2 identical over 8 bases. This receptor was identified in a middle-aged man in good health and CMV-seropositive. The sequenced sample consisted of PBMCs. The CDR3 here is CASSKTGGLYEQYF. CDR3 DNA sequence: TGCGCCAGCAGTAAAACGGGAGGGCTATACGAGCAGTACTTC.